Each of the 2 T cell receptor beta chains below was sequenced from the same sample in a study of shared clonotypes between healthy human individuals. Assay used: immunoSEQ multiplex PCR; TCRdb lists only in-frame clones, some missing. The table records 2 million to 3 million clones, approximately 93% of them present only once. Source material: naive CD4+ T cells from PBMCs. Sample subset: CD45RA+ positively selected. These receptors were obtained from a man younger than 30 in good health. Some clones in this sample may be carry-over from other donors' samples.

The chain employs TRBV30 and TRBJ2-7; perhaps D is TRBD1 or TRBD2 (6 bases each). CDR3 length: 15 residues. The V gene lost 5 bases and the J gene lost 0 bases, with 17 bases spanning the gap. Germline CDR1 is GTSNPN and CDR2 is SVGIG (reference sequence). The CDR3 spells CAWGRFGGSSYEQYF. CDR3 nucleotides: TGTGCCTGGGGACGGTTCGGGGGCAGCTCCTACGAGCAGTACTTC.

V is TRBV7-8 and J is TRBJ1-5; D is undetermined. The CDR3 extends over 13 amino acids. Trimming shortened V by 3 bases and J by 5 bases, and 8 bases separated the two germline ends. CDR1 and CDR2 (germline): SGHVS, FQNEAQ. CDR3 protein: CASSFDKDQPQHF. The CDR3 DNA reads as TGTGCCAGCAGCTTCGATAAGGATCAGCCCCAGCATTTT.